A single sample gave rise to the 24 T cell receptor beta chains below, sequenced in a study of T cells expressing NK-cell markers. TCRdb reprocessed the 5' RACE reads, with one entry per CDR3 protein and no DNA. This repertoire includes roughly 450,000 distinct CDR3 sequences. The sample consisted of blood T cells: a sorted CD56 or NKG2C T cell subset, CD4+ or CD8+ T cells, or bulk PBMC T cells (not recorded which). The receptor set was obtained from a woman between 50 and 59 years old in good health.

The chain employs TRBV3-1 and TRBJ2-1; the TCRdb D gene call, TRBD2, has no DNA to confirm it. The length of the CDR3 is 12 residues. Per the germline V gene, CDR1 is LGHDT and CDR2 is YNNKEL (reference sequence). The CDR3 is CASSQASGEQFF.

The CDR3 loop is CASSLDRGVYGYTF. The V and J genes are TRBV11-2 and TRBJ1-2; TCRdb designates TRBD1, a call that cannot be tested without DNA. The CDR3 is made up of 14 amino acids. Germline V gene data show CDR1 as SGHAT and CDR2 as FQNNGV. Full variable domain (remainder filled in from reference TRBV11-2 and TRBJ1-2): EAGVAQSPRYKIIEKRQSVAFWCNPISGHATLYWYQQILGQGPKLLIQFQNNGVVDDSQLPKDRFSAERLKGVDSTLKIQPAKLEDSAVYLCASSLDRGVYGYTFGSGTRLTVV.

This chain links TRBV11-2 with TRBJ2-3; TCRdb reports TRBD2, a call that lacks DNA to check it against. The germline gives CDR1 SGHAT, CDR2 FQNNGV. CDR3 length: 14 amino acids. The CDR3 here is CASSLAGGVDTQYF.

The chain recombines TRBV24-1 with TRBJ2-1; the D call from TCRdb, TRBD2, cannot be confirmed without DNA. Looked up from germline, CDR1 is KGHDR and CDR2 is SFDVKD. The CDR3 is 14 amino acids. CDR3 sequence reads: CATNVSGRASEQFF.

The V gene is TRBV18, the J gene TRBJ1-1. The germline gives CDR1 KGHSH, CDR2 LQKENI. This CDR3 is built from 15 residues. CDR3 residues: CASSPGRGMNTEAFF.

Here the CDR3 reads CASSFVSGKIDTQYF. The V call is TRBV7-3, the J call TRBJ2-3; checking the TCRdb D call of TRBD2 is not possible without DNA. Germline loops: CDR1 SGHTA, CDR2 FQGTGA. The CDR3 spans 15 residues.

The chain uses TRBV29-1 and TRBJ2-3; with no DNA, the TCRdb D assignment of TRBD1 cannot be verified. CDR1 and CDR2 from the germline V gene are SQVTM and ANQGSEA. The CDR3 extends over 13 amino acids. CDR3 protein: CSVMGQGTHTQYF.

CDR3 amino acids: CASSLALRTANTGELFF. V gene TRBV5-1 combines with J gene TRBJ2-2; TCRdb lists TRBD1, though no DNA is available to test this call. The CDR3 is 17 amino acids. CDR1 SGHRS and CDR2 YFSETQ come from the germline V gene.

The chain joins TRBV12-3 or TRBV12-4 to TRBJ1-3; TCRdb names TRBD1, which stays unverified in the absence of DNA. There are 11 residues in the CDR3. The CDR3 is CASTLGNTIYF.

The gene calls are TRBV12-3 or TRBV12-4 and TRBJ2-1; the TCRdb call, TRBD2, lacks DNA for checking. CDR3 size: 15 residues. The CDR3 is CASTDSGRVYNEQFF.

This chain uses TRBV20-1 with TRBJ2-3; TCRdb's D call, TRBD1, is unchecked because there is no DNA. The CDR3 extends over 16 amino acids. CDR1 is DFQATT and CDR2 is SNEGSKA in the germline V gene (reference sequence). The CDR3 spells CSARSRGGGRTDTQYF.

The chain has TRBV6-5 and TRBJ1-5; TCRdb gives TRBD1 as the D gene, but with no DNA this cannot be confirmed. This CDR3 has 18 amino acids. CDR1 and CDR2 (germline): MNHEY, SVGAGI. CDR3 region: CASSYSSGGLRGNQPQHF.

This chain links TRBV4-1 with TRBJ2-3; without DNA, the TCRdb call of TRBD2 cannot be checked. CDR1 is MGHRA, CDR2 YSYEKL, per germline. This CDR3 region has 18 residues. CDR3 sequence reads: CASSHQPETSGKGDTQYF.

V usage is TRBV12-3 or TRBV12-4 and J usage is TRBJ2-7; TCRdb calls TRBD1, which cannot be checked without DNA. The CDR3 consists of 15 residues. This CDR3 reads CASSLGGGRSNEQYF.

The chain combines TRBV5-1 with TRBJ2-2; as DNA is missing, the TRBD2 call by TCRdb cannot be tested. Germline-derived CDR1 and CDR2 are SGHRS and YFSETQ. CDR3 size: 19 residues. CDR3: CASSSYLGLAGEGTGELFF.

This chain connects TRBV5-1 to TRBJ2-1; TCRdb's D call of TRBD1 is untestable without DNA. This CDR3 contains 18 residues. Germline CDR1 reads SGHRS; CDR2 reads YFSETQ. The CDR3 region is CASSSRDRSLAGINEQFF.

CDR3 amino acids: CASRDASGVTGELFF. The V call is TRBV11-1, the J call TRBJ2-2; the TRBD1 assignment by TCRdb is unverifiable without DNA. This CDR3 spans 15 amino acids. Germline V gives CDR1 SGHAT, CDR2 FQDESV (reference sequence).

The CDR3 loop is CSASVQRGRGKGNEQFF. The chain carries TRBV20-1 and TRBJ2-1; as DNA is missing, the TRBD1 call by TCRdb cannot be tested. This CDR3 has 17 amino acids. Germline values: CDR1 DFQATT, CDR2 SNEGSKA (reference sequence).

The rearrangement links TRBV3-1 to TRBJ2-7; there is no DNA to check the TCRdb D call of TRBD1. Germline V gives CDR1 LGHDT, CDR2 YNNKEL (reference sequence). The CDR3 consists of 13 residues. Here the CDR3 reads CASSQPPSSEQYF.

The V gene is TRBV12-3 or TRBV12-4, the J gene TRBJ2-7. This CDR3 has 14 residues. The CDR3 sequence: CASSLRLADYEQYF.

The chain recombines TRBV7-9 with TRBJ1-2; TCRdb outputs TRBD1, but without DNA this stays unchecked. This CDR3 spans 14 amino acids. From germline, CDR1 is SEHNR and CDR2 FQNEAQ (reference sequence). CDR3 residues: CASSWTQGYYGYTF.

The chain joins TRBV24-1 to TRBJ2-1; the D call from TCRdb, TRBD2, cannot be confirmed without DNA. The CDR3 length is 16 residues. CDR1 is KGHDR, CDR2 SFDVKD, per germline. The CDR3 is CATSDTAGGRINEQFF.

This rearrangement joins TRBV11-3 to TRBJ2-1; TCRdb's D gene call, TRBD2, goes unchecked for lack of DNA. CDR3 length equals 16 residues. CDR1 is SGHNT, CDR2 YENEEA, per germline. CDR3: CASSLSSGARSNEQFF. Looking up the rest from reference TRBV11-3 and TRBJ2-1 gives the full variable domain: EAGVVQSPRYKIIEKKQPVAFWCNPISGHNTLYWYLQNLGQGPELLIRYENEEAVDDSQLPKDRFSAERLKGVDSTLKIQPAELGDSAVYLCASSLSSGARSNEQFFGPGTRLTVL.

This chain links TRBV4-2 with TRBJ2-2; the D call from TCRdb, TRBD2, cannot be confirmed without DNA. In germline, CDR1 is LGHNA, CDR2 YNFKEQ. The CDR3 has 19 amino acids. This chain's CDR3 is CASSHSGLAGGFLAGELFF.